This TCR beta chain was observed in a study of OX40 agonist ivuxolimab in advanced cancers. For the study at large: Patients were treated with intravenous ivuxolimab, dosed at 0.01 to 10 mg/kg and infused every 2 weeks. Whole-study results and caveats: Antigen specificity was not determined for the expanded peripheral T cells.

Measured with immunoSEQ multiplex PCR; TCRdb has only the in-frame clones, and not every one. Of fewer than 85,000 clones listed, about nine tenths are singletons. A remark on this clone: Its antigen remains unidentified.

This sample comprised CD4+ or CD8+ T cells sorted from blood, obtained in a trial of the OX40 agonist ivuxolimab. The clonotype originates from an adult with an advanced solid tumor such as melanoma, head and neck, liver or kidney cancer.

CDR3 residues: CASLGGRGNGYTF. For the CDR3, the DNA is TGTGCCAGCCTCGGGGGGCGAGGAAATGGCTACACCTTC. The chain combines TRBV27 with TRBJ1-2, with a weak D call TRBD1 (6 bases). Germline-derived CDR1 and CDR2 are MNHEY and SMNVEV (reference sequence). CDR3 length equals 13 residues. V dropped 8 bases and J dropped 6 bases, with 16 bases sitting between them.